A selection of T cell receptor beta chains follows, all from one sample in a study of blood T cell repertoires in COVID-19. Here immunoSEQ multiplex PCR was the method, and the copy in TCRdb shows in-frame clones only, minus some. The sample records about 200,000 clones, 75% to 90% being singletons. The sequencing input was peripheral blood. Source of these receptors: a woman of 80 years or more with COVID-19, enrolled during active disease. CDR3s include the opening cysteine and the closing phenylalanine or tryptophan.

j_gene | v_gene | len | CDR3aa
TRBJ2-1 | TRBV5-1 | 16 | CASSLGSSGGNNEQFF
TRBJ1-1 | TRBV18 | 11 | CATRGGTEAFF
TRBJ2-7 | TRBV30 | 12 | CAWSPGTNEQYF
TRBJ2-3 | TRBV3-1/TRBV3-2 | 17 | CASSTRRGLLSTDTQYF
TRBJ1-1 | TRBV7-3 | 14 | CASRGGPLGTEAFF
TRBJ1-2 | TRBV5-5 | 14 | CASSPGDRVYGYTF
TRBJ1-1 | TRBV19 | 17 | CASSIGRDPALGDEAFF
TRBJ1-1 | TRBV21-1 | 19 | CASSKSRTRKERGGTEAFF
TRBJ1-1 | TRBV25-1 | 14 | CASSWFGSSTEAFF
TRBJ1-4 | TRBV6-5 | 15 | CASSYGSKGLEKLFF
TRBJ1-4 | TRBV28 | 14 | CASSSGQVNEKLFF
TRBJ2-5 | TRBV19 | 15 | CASSTGQTRAETQYF
TRBJ1-2 | TRBV6-6 | 14 | CASSLGQTNYGYTF
TRBJ2-7 | TRBV6-5 | 15 | CASSLDRGSLYEQYF
TRBJ1-3 | TRBV3-1/TRBV3-2 | 12 | CASGASGNTIYF
TRBJ1-2 | TRBV28 | 15 | CASSLGGAAPLGYTF
TRBJ2-3 | TRBV3-1/TRBV3-2 | 15 | CASSLGTPTTDTQYF
TRBJ2-5 | TRBV7-3 | 15 | CASSHGTSGKETQYF
TRBJ2-1 | TRBV5-1 | 16 | CASSLARQGANNEQFF
TRBJ2-1 | TRBV24-1 | 16 | CATSGTGGGSYNEQFF
TRBJ1-1 | TRBV30 | 13 | CAWTRERDTEAFF
TRBJ1-5 | TRBV15 | 15 | CATSSDFPPGKPQHF
TRBJ1-5 | TRBV27 | 16 | CASSLSNQGNNQPQHF
TRBJ2-3 | TRBV5-4 | 17 | CASSAGYLAGPADTQYF
TRBJ1-1 | TRBV5-8 | 15 | CASSLDVRLNTEAFF
TRBJ1-2 | TRBV27 | 14 | CASSLDRQRSGYTF
TRBJ1-5 | TRBV3-1/TRBV3-2 | 14 | CASSKTIFLQPQHF
TRBJ2-2 | TRBV5-1 | 15 | CASSSGGLNTGELFF
TRBJ1-1 | TRBV3-1/TRBV3-2 | 14 | CASSLEGTNAEAFF
TRBJ1-2 | TRBV3-1/TRBV3-2 | 13 | CASSVGQNYGYTF
TRBJ2-3 | TRBV5-4 | 14 | CASSLGGFTDTQYF
TRBJ1-1 | TRBV27 | 15 | CASSLFQGAGTEAFF
TRBJ2-3 | TRBV2 | 14 | CASKPGWGTDTQYF
TRBJ2-7 | TRBV3-1/TRBV3-2 | 16 | CASSQDSRLAHDEQYF
TRBJ1-6 | TRBV6-5 | 15 | CASTPPRGQGSPLHF
TRBJ1-1 | TRBV5-1 | 13 | CASRYGGEAEAFF
TRBJ1-1 | TRBV28 | 15 | CASRPPGSANTEAFF
TRBJ2-5 | TRBV5-1 | 13 | CASSSQGEETQYF